A single sample gave rise to the 16 T cell receptor beta chains below, sequenced in a study of Graves' ophthalmopathy and Graves' hyperthyroidism (dated by TCRdb to 2016 to 2019). The sequencing machine was an Illumina HiSeq 2000. For repertoire sequencing, TCR beta CDR3 regions were amplified from RNA transcripts. The first round of RT-PCR was done with HTBI primers and the Qiagen OneStep RT-PCR kit, and was followed by a second round of multiplex PCR, then size selection and purification. TCRdb took the public reads, trimmed them with fastp at Q25, ran MiXCR for clone calling and kept in-frame beta chains. Here each entry gathers all rows of one CDR3 protein and keeps the most common genes and DNA. The sample table records around 670,000 distinct CDR3 sequences; about 44% of these occur just once. Approximately 43% of the sample is held by the ten biggest clonotypes. Material for sequencing was peripheral blood. These receptors were collected from an adult man with Graves' ophthalmopathy.

As concerns this clonotype: With a much larger clone just one base away, this may be a read error. This sequence joins TRBV10-3 and TRBJ1-5; TRBD1 matches 8 bases. Germline CDR1 ENHRY, CDR2 SYGVKD. V trimming: 10 bases; J trimming: 5 bases; junction bases outside the gene matches: 4. CDR3 size: 12 residues. CDR3 residues: CATQTGDQPQHF. The CDR3 DNA reads TGTGCCACCCAGACAGGGGATCAGCCCCAGCATTTT.

The rearrangement links TRBV6-2 or TRBV6-3 to TRBJ1-3; D not resolved. The germline V gene has CDR1 MNHEY and CDR2 SVGEGT. V was cut by 5 bases and J by 2 bases, with 10 bases left in between. The CDR3 spans 14 residues. CDR3: CASSTHHTGNTIYF. The CDR3 coding sequence is TGTGCCAGCAGTACACATCACACTGGAAACACCATATATTTT.

This clonotype has ten or more counts. This chain joins TRBV29-1 and TRBJ2-5; D gene ambiguous. The CDR3 sequence is 12 residues long. Germline CDR1 is SQVTM and CDR2 is ANQGSEA. With 5 bases removed from V and 0 bases from J, the gap between germline ends came to 7 bases. CDR3 sequence: CSVRSYQETQYF. CDR3 DNA sequence: TGCAGCGTTCGGAGCTACCAAGAGACCCAGTACTTC.

The chain uses TRBV19 and TRBJ1-4, with 8 bases matching TRBD1. This CDR3 is 14 amino acids long. V trimming: 6 bases; J trimming: 7 bases; junction bases outside the gene matches: 7. Germline CDR1 LNHDA, CDR2 SQIVND (reference sequence). CDR3 loop: CASSRTGMAEKLFF. CDR3 nucleotides: TGTGCCAGTAGCCGGACAGGGATGGCTGAAAAACTGTTTTTT. The variable domain in full, with the rest retrieved from reference TRBV19 and TRBJ1-4, is DGGITQSPKYLFRKEGQNVTLSCEQNLNHDAMYWYRQDPGQGLRLIYYSQIVNDFQKGDIAEGYSVSREKKESFPLTVTSAQKNPTAFYLCASSRTGMAEKLFFGSGTQLSVL.

The V and J genes are TRBV2 and TRBJ2-2, with 14 positions matching TRBD2. Trimming at V came to 4 bases and at J to 0 bases, leaving 10 bases not matched to a gene. This CDR3 region has 20 residues. Germline V gene lookup returns CDR1 SNHLY and CDR2 FYNNEI. The CDR3, as DNA: TGTGCCAGCAGTGCCCCGGGACTAGCGGGAGTATCGGCGAACACCGGGGAGCTGTTTTTT. Its translation is CASSAPGLAGVSANTGELFF.

This clonotype was detected a few times. The chain recombines TRBV7-9 with TRBJ2-5; D remains unclear. There are 13 residues in the CDR3. V was clipped by 6 bases and J by 3 bases, with 11 bases between them. The germline V gene encodes CDR1 SEHNR and CDR2 FQNEAQ (reference sequence). The CDR3 spells CASSRKREETQYF. For the CDR3, the DNA is TGTGCCAGCAGTCGAAAGAGAGAAGAGACCCAGTACTTC.

There are a few counts of this clonotype. One end of the junction varies from germline; a read error may be responsible. The chain couples TRBV24-1 to TRBJ1-5, with D perhaps TRBD1 (5 bases). Germline assignment: CDR1 KGHDR and CDR2 SFDVKD. This CDR3 is built from 15 residues. The CDR3 loop reads CASSLWGDSNQPQHF. As DNA, the CDR3 is TGTGCCAGCAGTTTATGGGGGGATAGCAATCAGCCCCAGCATTTT.

This clonotype was found many times. This rearrangement joins TRBV20-1 to TRBJ1-2; the match to TRBD1 covers 9 bases. The CDR3 sequence is 13 residues long. With V trimmed by 3 bases and J by 1 base, 0 bases remained unmatched. Per germline, CDR1 DFQATT and CDR2 SNEGSKA (reference sequence). CDR3 nucleotide sequence: TGCAGTGCTAGGGACAGGGGTAACTATGGCTACACCTTC. Its translation is CSARDRGNYGYTF.

This clonotype was seen more than once but under ten times. Being one base from a much bigger clone, this may be a read error. The chain links TRBV29-1 to TRBJ2-2, with D uncertain. The CDR3 is made up of 12 amino acids. V was clipped by 3 bases and J by 4 bases, with 6 bases between them. Per the germline V gene, CDR1 is SQVTM and CDR2 is ANQGSEA. The CDR3 sequence is CSVEGSTGELFF. The CDR3 DNA reads TGCAGCGTTGAGGGGTCCACCGGGGAGCTGTTTTTT.

This clonotype has at least ten counts. This sequence joins TRBV7-2 and TRBJ2-7, with D perhaps matching TRBD1 (5 bases). This CDR3 has 14 amino acids. V lost 5 bases to trimming and J lost 3 bases, with 14 bases between them. Germline V gene data show CDR1 as SGHTA and CDR2 as FQGNSA. CDR3 sequence (DNA): TGTGCCAGCAGCCCAAGGAGACAGTACTACGAGCAGTACTTC. Its translation is CASSPRRQYYEQYF.

This clonotype appeared many times. J is TRBJ1-5 and V is TRBV20-1; the D is unclear. Per the germline V gene, CDR1 is DFQATT and CDR2 is SNEGSKA (reference sequence). The V end was cut by 4 bases, the J end by 0 bases, with 10 bases between. The CDR3 has 14 residues. The DNA for the CDR3 is TGCAGTGCTATATCCCTCCTTAGCAATCAGCCCCAGCATTTT. This encodes CSAISLLSNQPQHF.

This clonotype has ten or more counts. The V and J genes are TRBV9 and TRBJ1-3; no reliable D call. V shed 4 bases and J shed 3 bases, with 8 bases lying between them. This CDR3 has 13 residues. Looked up from germline, CDR1 is SGDLS and CDR2 is YYNGEE. The CDR3 DNA follows: TGTGCCAGCAGCTCGAGTCTTGGAAACACCATATATTTT. It yields the protein CASSSSLGNTIYF.

The V and J genes are TRBV29-1 and TRBJ2-7; 8 bases line up with TRBD2. With V trimmed by 6 bases and J by 9 bases, 4 bases remained unmatched. The CDR3 sequence is 10 residues long. Germline lookup yields CDR1 SQVTM and CDR2 ANQGSEA. CDR3 in amino acids: CSVTLAGQYF. In DNA form, the CDR3 reads TGCAGCGTAACGCTAGCGGGGCAGTACTTC.

For this clonotype: This may come from a read error, since a much larger clone is one base off. This rearrangement joins TRBV5-1 to TRBJ1-1; the D gene is possibly TRBD1 (6 bases). Per germline, CDR1 SGHRS and CDR2 YFSETQ. V was trimmed by 2 bases and J by 8 bases, leaving 10 bases between them. This CDR3 has 12 residues. The CDR3 nucleotides are TGCGCCAGCAGCTTTGGACAGCGCGAAGCTTTCTTT. This gives the protein CASSFGQREAFF.

In regard to this clonotype: It may be a read error: a sequence one base away is much more abundant. The J gene is TRBJ1-1, the V gene TRBV19; TRBD1 aligns across 9 bases. This CDR3 comprises 16 residues. Germline-derived CDR1 and CDR2 are LNHDA and SQIVND (reference sequence). CDR3 region: CASSTTGGSQNTEASF. CDR3 in DNA: TGTGCCAGTAGTACAACAGGGGGCAGTCAGAACACTGAAGCTTCCTTT.

Of note for this clonotype: Being one base from a much bigger clone, this may be a read error. The CDR3 reads CGVEDWRQSNGYTF. For the CDR3, the DNA is TGCGGCGTTGAAGATTGGAGACAGAGTAATGGCTACACCTTC. The chain links TRBV29-1 to TRBJ1-2; TRBD1 is a possible D gene (5 bases). The germline V gene has CDR1 SQVTM and CDR2 ANQGSEA. The CDR3 has 14 amino acids.